Presented here are 9 T cell receptor beta chains from one specimen sequenced in a study of CD8 T cells in Susac syndrome. Reverse transcription used about 0.45 to 1 ug RNA and random hexamers. TCRdb re-derived calls from the immunoSEQ multiplex PCR reads in MiXCR, one entry per CDR3 protein. Among about 240,000 distinct CDR3 sequences listed, about 96% were seen once. The sample comprised CD4+ T cells from PBMCs. The receptors were sampled from a human donor with Susac syndrome.

The DNA of the CDR3 is TGTGCCAGCAGCGTCCCACCCGGGACGGAGCAGTTCTTC. As protein: CASSVPPGTEQFF. This chain links TRBV5-4 with TRBJ2-1; D possibly matches TRBD1 or TRBD2 (5 bases each). CDR1 and CDR2 (germline): SGHNT, YYREEE (reference sequence). The CDR3 contains 13 residues. V shed 4 bases and J shed 10 bases, with 15 bases lying between them.

CDR3 in DNA: TGTGCCTGGAGTGTACTCGATGGACCGCCTGGGGGCTACGAGCAGTACTTC. Its translation: CAWSVLDGPPGGYEQYF. This rearrangement joins TRBV30 to TRBJ2-7; the D call may be TRBD1 or TRBD2 (5 bases each). This CDR3 has 17 residues. Trimming pared 0 bases from V and 3 bases from J, leaving 21 bases between. The germline CDR1 and CDR2 sequences are GTSNPN and SVGIG (reference sequence).

This sequence joins TRBV18 and TRBJ1-2; D gene unclear. The CDR3 sequence is 15 residues long. Trimming took off 3 bases at V and 2 bases at J, with 13 bases between the two ends. From germline, CDR1 is KGHSH and CDR2 LQKENI. This CDR3 reads CASSPSREPNYGYTF. CDR3 DNA sequence: TGTGCCAGCTCACCTTCGCGGGAACCCAACTATGGCTACACCTTC. Using reference TRBV18 and TRBJ1-2 for the parts outside the CDR3, the full variable domain is NAGVMQNPRHLVRRRGQEARLRCSPMKGHSHVYWYRQLPEEGLKFMVYLQKENIIDESGMPKERFSAEFPKEGPSILRIQQVVRGDSAAYFCASSPSREPNYGYTFGSGTRLTVV.

The gene calls are TRBV20-1 and TRBJ2-3; 13 bases are shared with TRBD2. V lost 7 bases to trimming and J lost 7 bases; unmatched junction nucleotides: 8. Germline assignment: CDR1 DFQATT and CDR2 SNEGSKA (reference sequence). The CDR3 has 14 residues. In DNA form, the CDR3 reads TGCAGTGTTTGGACTAGCGGGAGAATAAATACGCAGTATTTT. Its protein product is CSVWTSGRINTQYF.

The CDR3 protein is CSVGKDSGTDTQYF. The CDR3 nucleotides read TGCAGCGTTGGGAAGGACTCAGGCACAGATACGCAGTATTTT. This sequence joins TRBV29-1 and TRBJ2-3; D is possibly TRBD2 (5 bases). This CDR3 comprises 14 residues. Germline CDR1 and CDR2: SQVTM and ANQGSEA. V shed 4 bases and J shed 1 base, with 12 bases lying between them.

This clonotype was detected only once. The rearrangement uses TRBV15 and TRBJ1-1; D might be TRBD1 (5 bases). V lost 0 bases and J 11 bases, leaving 10 bases between the germline ends. This CDR3 is built from 12 residues. CDR1 is LNHNV and CDR2 is YYDKDF in the germline V gene (reference sequence). The CDR3 coding sequence is TGTGCCACCAGCAGAGAAGGGGCGTGGGCTTTCTTT. Residues: CATSREGAWAFF. Full variable domain (missing parts from reference TRBV15 and TRBJ1-1): DAMVIQNPRYQVTQFGKPVTLSCSQTLNHNVMYWYQQKSSQAPKLLFHYYDKDFNNEADTPDNFQSRRPNTSFCFLDIRSPGLGDTAMYLCATSREGAWAFFGQGTRLTVV.

The rearrangement links TRBV20-1 to TRBJ2-5; D not resolved. Trimming shortened V by 0 bases and J by 3 bases, and 14 bases separated the two germline ends. Germline V gene data show CDR1 as DFQATT and CDR2 as SNEGSKA (reference sequence). The CDR3 runs 15 residues. CDR3 bases: TGCAGTGCTAGAGATGGGCGTCGGGCCGAAGAGACCCAGTACTTC. Its protein product is CSARDGRRAEETQYF.

This chain connects TRBV7-9 to TRBJ2-6; 7 positions match TRBD2. V trimming: 0 bases; J trimming: 0 bases; junction bases outside the gene matches: 2. The CDR3 extends over 17 amino acids. Looked up from germline, CDR1 is SEHNR and CDR2 is FQNEAQ (reference sequence). The CDR3 region has the DNA TGTGCCAGCAGCTTAGCGGGACTAAGCTCTGGGGCCAACGTCCTGACTTTC. This codes for CASSLAGLSSGANVLTF.

The V gene is TRBV14, the J gene TRBJ2-7, with D possibly being TRBD1 (5 bases). Germline-derived CDR1 and CDR2 are SGHDN and FVKESK. V was shortened by 0 bases and J by 3 bases, with 18 bases between the two germline ends. CDR3 length: 17 amino acids. CDR3 sequence reads: CASSQEAWVPGIYEQYF. Here the CDR3 DNA reads TGTGCCAGCAGCCAAGAGGCTTGGGTGCCAGGGATCTACGAGCAGTACTTC.